The clone carrying this TCR beta chain was recorded at least ten times. Antigen specificity is unknown. This sample stems from a study of regulatory T cells in long-lasting Graves disease. Study conclusions and caveats: Persistent cases favored TRBV28, TRBJ1-2 and TRBJ2-5. The study found lower TCR diversity in persistent Graves' patients than in newly diagnosed ones.

Time point reported: newly diagnosed GD, antithyroid drugs for less than 3 months. RNA from PBMCs was the source of the TCR library. For TCR beta, libraries came from iRepertoire HTBI primers and Arm-PCR of CDR3 regions. Each CDR3 protein gets one entry after TCRdb re-called the multiplex PCR reads with MiXCR. The sample carries about 470,000 distinct CDR3 sequences, roughly 15% recorded once. The CDR3 sequence is 14 residues long. Trimming stripped 6 bases from V and 4 bases from J, with 15 bases between. This sample also belongs to another study, concerning T cells in Graves' hyperthyroidism and ophthalmopathy. That study reports: Most thyroid clonotypes expanded above 0.001 appeared in blood too.

The source is a man in his forties with Graves disease. Sample: peripheral blood mononuclear cells (PBMCs), taken at new diagnosis, from a patient treated with antithyroid drugs. This chain links TRBV12-3 or TRBV12-4 with TRBJ1-2; weak D call: TRBD1 (6 bases). The CDR3 nucleotides read TGTGCCAGCAGCCACCGACAGGAACTCTATGGCTACACCTTC. This translates into CASSHRQELYGYTF.